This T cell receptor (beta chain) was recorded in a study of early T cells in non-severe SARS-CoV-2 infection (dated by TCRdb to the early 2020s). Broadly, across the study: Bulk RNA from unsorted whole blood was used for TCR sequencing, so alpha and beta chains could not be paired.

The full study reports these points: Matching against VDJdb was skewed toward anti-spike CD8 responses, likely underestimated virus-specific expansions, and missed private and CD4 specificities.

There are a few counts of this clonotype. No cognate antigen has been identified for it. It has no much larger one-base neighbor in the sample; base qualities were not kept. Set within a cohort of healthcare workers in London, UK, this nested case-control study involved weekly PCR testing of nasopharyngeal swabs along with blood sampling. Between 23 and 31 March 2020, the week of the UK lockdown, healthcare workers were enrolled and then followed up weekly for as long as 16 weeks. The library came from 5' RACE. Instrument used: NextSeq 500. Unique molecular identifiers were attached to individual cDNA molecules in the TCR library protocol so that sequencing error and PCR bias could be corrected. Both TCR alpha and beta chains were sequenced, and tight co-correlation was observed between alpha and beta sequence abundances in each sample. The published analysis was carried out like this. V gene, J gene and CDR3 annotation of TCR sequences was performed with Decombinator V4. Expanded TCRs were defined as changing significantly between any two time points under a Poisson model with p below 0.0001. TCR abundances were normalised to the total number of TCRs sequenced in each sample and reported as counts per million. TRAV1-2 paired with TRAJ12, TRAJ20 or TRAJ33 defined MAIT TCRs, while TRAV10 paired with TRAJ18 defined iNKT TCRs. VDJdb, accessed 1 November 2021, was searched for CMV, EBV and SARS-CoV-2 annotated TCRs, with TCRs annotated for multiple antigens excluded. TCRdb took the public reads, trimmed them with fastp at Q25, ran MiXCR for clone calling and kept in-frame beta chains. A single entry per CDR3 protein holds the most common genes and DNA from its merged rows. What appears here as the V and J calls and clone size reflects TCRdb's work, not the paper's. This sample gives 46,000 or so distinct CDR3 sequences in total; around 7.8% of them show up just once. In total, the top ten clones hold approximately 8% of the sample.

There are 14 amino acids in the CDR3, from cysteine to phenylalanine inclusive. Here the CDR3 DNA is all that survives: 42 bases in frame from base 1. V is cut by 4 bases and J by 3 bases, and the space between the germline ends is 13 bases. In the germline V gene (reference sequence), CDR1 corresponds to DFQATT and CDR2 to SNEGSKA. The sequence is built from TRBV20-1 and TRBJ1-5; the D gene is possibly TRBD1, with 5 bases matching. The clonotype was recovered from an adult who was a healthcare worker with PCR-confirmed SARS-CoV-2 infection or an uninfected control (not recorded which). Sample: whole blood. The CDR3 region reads CSAISGTHNQPQHF. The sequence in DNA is TGCAGTGCTATATCCGGGACGCACAATCAGCCCCAGCATTTT.